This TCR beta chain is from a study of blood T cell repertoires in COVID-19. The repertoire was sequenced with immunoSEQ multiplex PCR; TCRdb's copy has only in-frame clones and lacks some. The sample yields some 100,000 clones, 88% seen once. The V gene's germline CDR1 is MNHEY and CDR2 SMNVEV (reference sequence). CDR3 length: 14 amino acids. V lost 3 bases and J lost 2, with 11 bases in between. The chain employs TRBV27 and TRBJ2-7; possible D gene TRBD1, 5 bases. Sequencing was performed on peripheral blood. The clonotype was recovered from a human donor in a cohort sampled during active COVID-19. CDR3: CASSFGDSTYEQYF. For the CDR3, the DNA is TGTGCCAGCAGTTTCGGAGACAGTACCTACGAGCAGTACTTC.